These 29 T cell receptor beta chains share one sample of origin, sequenced in a study of cytomegalovirus exposure and HLA in healthy donors. The PCR had 60 Vbeta and 13 Jbeta primers. Produced via immunoSEQ multiplex PCR; TCRdb's table is partial and in-frame only. Counted here are roughly 280,000 clones, roughly two thirds occurring once; the ten biggest clones make up 2% to 2.5%. The specimen sequenced was PBMCs. Receptors originate from a female donor in good health and CMV-seronegative.

The chain uses TRBV25-1 and TRBJ2-1; perhaps TRBD2 as D (5 bases). Trimming removed 10 bases from V and 9 bases from J, with 10 bases in between. The CDR3 has 10 residues. Germline V gene sequence: CDR1 MGHDK, CDR2 SYGVNS. CDR3 nucleotides: TGTGCCACCCAGGCGGGTGAGCAGTTCTTC. This gives the protein CATQAGEQFF.

V and J are TRBV5-6 and TRBJ1-2; 9 nucleotides match TRBD1. CDR1 is SGHDT and CDR2 is YYEEEE in the germline V gene. Trimming removed 4 bases from V and 5 bases from J; junction bases left unmatched: 9. This CDR3 is 15 amino acids long. The CDR3: CASSAGQGKTYGYTF. Here the CDR3 DNA reads TGTGCCAGCAGCGCGGGACAGGGTAAGACGTATGGCTACACCTTC.

J is TRBJ2-7 and V is TRBV18; 7 bases are a match to TRBD1. Germline V gene data show CDR1 as KGHSH and CDR2 as LQKENI. The V gene end was trimmed by 6 bases and the J gene end by 2 bases; junction bases not matched to a gene: 19. The CDR3 loop spans 18 amino acids. The chain's CDR3 is CASSEDPQGRPRPYEQYF. DNA of the CDR3: TGTGCCAGCTCTGAGGACCCACAGGGGCGCCCCCGACCCTACGAGCAGTACTTC.

V and J are TRBV6-4 and TRBJ2-1; 9 bases match TRBD1. The CDR3 consists of 14 residues. The germline V gene has CDR1 MRHNA and CDR2 SNTAGT. Losses at the gene ends were 6 bases for V and 12 bases for J; bases not matched to a gene: 12. In DNA form, the CDR3 reads TGTGCCAGCAGGGCGGGGACAGGGTACGGTGGGCAGTTCTTC. Translated, it gives CASRAGTGYGGQFF.

This chain links TRBV5-1 with TRBJ2-7, with D perhaps TRBD1 (5 bases). The CDR3 has 15 amino acids. V lost 4 bases and J lost 0, with 14 bases in between. CDR1 and CDR2 (germline): SGHRS, YFSETQ. Here the CDR3 DNA reads TGCGCCAGCAGCCTCGACAGCACCATCTCCTACGAGCAGTACTTC. As protein: CASSLDSTISYEQYF.

The chain combines TRBV11-2 with TRBJ2-7; the match to TRBD2 covers 7 bases. This CDR3 contains 17 residues. V shed 5 bases and J 1 base; nucleotides not matched to a gene: 14. Germline CDR1 and CDR2: SGHAT and FQNNGV. Here the CDR3 reads CASSHLFLSGKSYEQYF. CDR3 sequence (DNA): TGTGCCAGCAGCCACCTGTTTTTGAGCGGGAAGTCCTACGAGCAGTACTTC. Complete variable domain (other parts from reference TRBV11-2 and TRBJ2-7): EAGVAQSPRYKIIEKRQSVAFWCNPISGHATLYWYQQILGQGPKLLIQFQNNGVVDDSQLPKDRFSAERLKGVDSTLKIQPAKLEDSAVYLCASSHLFLSGKSYEQYFGPGTRLTVT.

This chain uses TRBV27 with TRBJ2-7; the D gene is possibly TRBD1 (6 bases). The CDR3 totals 16 residues. Germline CDR1 MNHEY, CDR2 SMNVEV (reference sequence). The V gene lost 3 bases and the J gene lost 2 bases, with 17 bases spanning the gap. The CDR3 nucleotides read TGTGCCAGCAGTTTCCTATCCAGGGGCCAGACCTACGAGCAGTACTTC. Protein product: CASSFLSRGQTYEQYF.

The chain links TRBV6-1 to TRBJ2-3; D is perhaps TRBD1 (5 bases). The CDR3 extends over 15 amino acids. Germline assignment: CDR1 MNHNS and CDR2 SASEGT. V lost 6 bases and J lost 6, with 19 bases in between. CDR3 protein: CASSKEIGVRDTQYF. In DNA, the CDR3 is TGTGCCAGCAGCAAAGAGATAGGGGTAAGGGATACGCAGTATTTT.

The gene calls are TRBV7-9 and TRBJ2-2, with 8 positions matching TRBD2. The germline CDR1 and CDR2 sequences are SEHNR and FQNEAQ (reference sequence). With 4 bases clipped from V and 4 bases from J, the junction kept 8 bases outside the gene matches. CDR3 length: 16 amino acids. The CDR3 DNA sequence: TGTGCCAGCAGCTCCCCAGGGCTAGCGGGCACCGGGGAGCTGTTTTTT. It yields the protein CASSSPGLAGTGELFF.

The V call is TRBV27, the J call TRBJ1-2, with 7 bases lining up with TRBD1. V was pared by 4 bases and J by 3 bases, with 5 bases of the junction left unmatched. The CDR3 consists of 14 residues. Germline CDR1 is MNHEY and CDR2 is SMNVEV (reference sequence). The CDR3 loop reads CASSSIQGYYGYTF. The CDR3 region has the DNA TGTGCCAGCAGTTCCATACAGGGGTACTATGGCTACACCTTC.

The chain employs TRBV7-7 and TRBJ2-3; TRBD1 agrees at 8 bases. Germline CDR1 and CDR2: SSHAT and FNYEAQ (reference sequence). V lost 8 bases to trimming and J lost 3 bases; unmatched junction nucleotides: 4. The length of the CDR3 is 13 residues. The CDR3 here is CASSGQGTDTQYF. For the CDR3, the DNA is TGTGCCAGCTCTGGACAGGGAACAGATACGCAGTATTTT.

The gene calls are TRBV28 and TRBJ1-1; TRBD1 aligns across 7 bases. The germline V gene has CDR1 MDHEN and CDR2 SYDVKM. The CDR3 is 13 amino acids. V gave up 4 bases and J gave up 4 bases; unmatched junction bases: 3. CDR3 in DNA: TGTGCCAGCAGTTCTACAGGGGCCACTGAAGCTTTCTTT. It is translated as CASSSTGATEAFF. Supplemented by reference TRBV28 and TRBJ1-1, the full variable domain reads DVKVTQSSRYLVKRTGEKVFLECVQDMDHENMFWYRQDPGLGLRLIYFSYDVKMKEKGDIPEGYSVSREKKERFSLILESASTNQTSMYLCASSSTGATEAFFGQGTRLTVV.

This chain joins TRBV7-9 and TRBJ1-1; D is perhaps TRBD1 (5 bases). V was pared by 4 bases and J by 6 bases, with 6 bases between. The CDR3 loop spans 11 amino acids. CDR1 and CDR2 (germline): SEHNR, FQNEAQ (reference sequence). The CDR3 region has the DNA TGTGCCAGCAGCTGGGGGGCTGAAGCTTTCTTT. Translating it yields CASSWGAEAFF. The whole variable domain, filled in from reference TRBV7-9 and TRBJ1-1, reads DTGVSQNPRHKITKRGQNVTFRCDPISEHNRLYWYRQTLGQGPEFLTYFQNEAQLEKSRLLSDRFSAERPKGSFSTLEIQRTEQGDSAMYLCASSWGAEAFFGQGTRLTVV.

V and J are TRBV9 and TRBJ2-1, with 7 nucleotides matching TRBD2. The ends lost 4 bases at V and 2 bases at J; junction bases unmatched: 3. There are 14 residues in the CDR3. From germline, CDR1 is SGDLS and CDR2 YYNGEE. This CDR3 reads CASSQREAYNEQFF. DNA of the CDR3: TGTGCCAGCAGCCAGCGGGAAGCCTACAATGAGCAGTTCTTC. The variable domain in full, completed from reference TRBV9 and TRBJ2-1, reads DSGVTQTPKHLITATGQRVTLRCSPRSGDLSVYWYQQSLDQGLQFLIQYYNGEERAKGNILERFSAQQFPDLHSELNLSSLELGDSALYFCASSQREAYNEQFFGPGTRLTVL.

The chain couples TRBV30 to TRBJ2-5; 8 bases are a match to TRBD1. Trimming took 5 bases from V and 8 from J; bases not matched to a gene: 4. Germline V gene lookup returns CDR1 GTSNPN and CDR2 SVGIG (reference sequence). This CDR3 has 11 amino acids. The CDR3 DNA sequence: TGTGCCTGGGAACAGGGGGAAACCCAGTACTTC. Translated, it gives CAWEQGETQYF.

This clone came up a few times. V is TRBV28 and J is TRBJ2-1; 11 bases are a match to TRBD2. The CDR3 loop spans 15 amino acids. Germline V gene data show CDR1 as MDHEN and CDR2 as SYDVKM. V lost 3 bases, J lost 7 bases, and 5 bases stayed unmatched. The CDR3 region has the DNA TGTGCCAGCAGTTTTGGGACTAGCGGAACAAATGAGCAGTTCTTC. This encodes CASSFGTSGTNEQFF.

This chain connects TRBV13 to TRBJ2-2; D remains unclear. The CDR3 totals 12 residues. Trimming took 3 bases from V and 5 from J, leaving 4 bases between them. CDR1 and CDR2 from the germline V gene are PRHDT and FYEKMQ (reference sequence). The CDR3 nucleotides read TGTGCCAGCAGCTTTTCGACCGGGGAGCTGTTTTTT. This translates into CASSFSTGELFF.

This clone was seen only a few times. This chain connects TRBV19 to TRBJ2-1, with TRBD2 matching over 8 bases. V trimming: 3 bases; J trimming: 9 bases; junction bases outside the gene matches: 10. The CDR3 extends over 15 amino acids. Germline V gives CDR1 LNHDA, CDR2 SQIVND (reference sequence). CDR3 region: CASSIVSGGPVEQFF. In nucleotides, the CDR3 is TGTGCCAGTAGTATCGTGTCGGGAGGGCCTGTTGAGCAGTTCTTC.

The chain uses TRBV7-3 and TRBJ2-5, with 10 bases identical to TRBD2. TRBJ2-7 explains the end of the DNA better; the J call may be wrong. Germline V CDR1 and CDR2: SGHTA, FQGTGA. The CDR3 spans 15 residues. CDR3 amino acids: CASSLEAGGSYEQYF. The CDR3 DNA reads TGTGCCAGCAGCTTAGAAGCGGGGGGGTCCTACGAGCAGTACTTC.

There are a few counts of this clone. The chain couples TRBV28 to TRBJ2-5; 7 bases map to TRBD1. The CDR3 consists of 14 residues. Germline-derived CDR1 and CDR2 are MDHEN and SYDVKM. Losses at the gene ends were 5 bases for V and 1 base for J; bases not matched to a gene: 4. CDR3 sequence (DNA): TGTGCCAGCAGTACCGACAGGGCCCAAGAGACCCAGTACTTC. Translating it yields CASSTDRAQETQYF.

This clone was found a few times. The chain employs TRBV2 and TRBJ2-1, with a possible D match to TRBD2 (5 bases). Trimming took off 7 bases at V and 4 bases at J, with 14 bases between the two ends. CDR3 length equals 14 residues. CDR1 is SNHLY and CDR2 is FYNNEI in the germline V gene. CDR3 bases: TGTGCCAGCATCGGGGAACGGAATTACAATGAGCAGTTCTTC. This encodes CASIGERNYNEQFF.

The chain joins TRBV6-5 to TRBJ2-5, with D unresolved. In germline, CDR1 is MNHEY, CDR2 SVGAGI. Trimming shortened V by 6 bases and J by 0 bases, and 11 bases separated the two germline ends. This CDR3 region has 14 residues. The CDR3 DNA follows: TGTGCCAGCAGACCAGCGACGGACCAAGAGACCCAGTACTTC. This encodes CASRPATDQETQYF.

This rearrangement joins TRBV4-1 to TRBJ2-1; TRBD2 agrees at 14 bases. CDR3 length: 17 residues. In germline, CDR1 is MGHRA, CDR2 YSYEKL. The V segment lost 1 base and the J segment 9 bases; nucleotides outside the gene matches: 8. The CDR3, as DNA: TGCGCCAGCAGCCAAGGACAGACTAGCGGGAGGGCCTCTGAGCAGTTCTTC. Residues: CASSQGQTSGRASEQFF.

The chain carries TRBV2 and TRBJ1-5; 7 bases line up with TRBD1. CDR3 length equals 16 residues. In germline, CDR1 is SNHLY, CDR2 FYNNEI. V shed 5 bases, J shed 2 bases, and the junction held 9 bases outside the gene matches. The CDR3 region is CASSSYGQEGNQPQHF. In DNA form, the CDR3 reads TGTGCCAGCAGTTCTTATGGACAGGAGGGCAATCAGCCCCAGCATTTT.

V gene TRBV18 combines with J gene TRBJ2-3; D unclear. In germline, CDR1 is KGHSH, CDR2 LQKENI. This CDR3 comprises 15 residues. V lost 4 bases and J lost 3, with 14 bases in between. CDR3 residues: CASSRLAVATDTQYF. CDR3 nucleotide sequence: TGTGCCAGCTCACGCCTCGCGGTGGCAACAGATACGCAGTATTTT. The full variable domain, with the rest looked up from reference TRBV18 and TRBJ2-3, is NAGVMQNPRHLVRRRGQEARLRCSPMKGHSHVYWYRQLPEEGLKFMVYLQKENIIDESGMPKERFSAEFPKEGPSILRIQQVVRGDSAAYFCASSRLAVATDTQYFGPGTRLTVL.

J is TRBJ2-5 and V is TRBV5-1; no clear D gene. The end of the DNA fits TRBJ2-7 better, so the J call may be wrong. The CDR3 is 13 residues long. Germline V gene data show CDR1 as SGHRS and CDR2 as YFSETQ. The CDR3 sequence: CASSSTLTYEQYF. In DNA, the CDR3 is TGCGCCAGCAGCTCCACGCTCACCTACGAGCAGTACTTC.

This clone showed up just once. The genes are TRBV11-2 and TRBJ1-2; 10 bases map to TRBD1. CDR1 and CDR2 (germline): SGHAT, FQNNGV. V shed 4 bases, J shed 3 bases, and the junction held 8 bases outside the gene matches. The CDR3 extends over 16 amino acids. CDR3 sequence reads: CASSSETGGFDYGYTF. Here the CDR3 DNA reads TGTGCCAGCAGCTCAGAGACAGGGGGCTTCGACTATGGCTACACCTTC.

This clone came up a few times. The CDR3 DNA is TGTGCCAGCAGTCCCAACCCCCCGGCTAGCGTGCGTGGTGAGCAGTTCTTC. It translates to CASSPNPPASVRGEQFF. The chain has TRBV7-9 and TRBJ2-1, with D perhaps TRBD2 (6 bases). CDR3 size: 17 residues. Germline lookup yields CDR1 SEHNR and CDR2 FQNEAQ (reference sequence). With 6 bases removed from V and 9 bases from J, the gap between germline ends came to 27 bases.

The gene calls are TRBV10-1 and TRBJ2-7; possibly TRBD2 for D (5 bases). The CDR3 length is 14 residues. The germline V gene has CDR1 WNHNN and CDR2 SYGVQD (reference sequence). V was shortened by 7 bases and J by 2 bases, with 15 bases between the two germline ends. CDR3 in amino acids: CASTEGLSTYEQYF. DNA of the CDR3: TGCGCCAGCACCGAGGGCCTATCTACCTACGAGCAGTACTTC.